The 11 T cell receptor beta chains reported below all come from one sample, sequenced in a study of tumor and adjacent non-tumor tissue in lung cancer. TCRbeta libraries were built with three rounds of nested PCR, modified from ARM-PCR. From the multiplex PCR reads, TCRdb called clonotypes with MiXCR, one entry per CDR3 protein. The sample carries 45,000 to 65,000 distinct CDR3 sequences, 74% recorded once. No cell sorting was done before RNA was extracted from the tissue. This non-tumor lung sample came from over 3 cm beyond the tumor edge. Sample: distant non-tumor lung tissue. These receptors all come from a woman in her sixties or seventies with non-small cell lung cancer.

Note on this clonotype: A read error may produce the germline difference seen at one junction end. V gene TRBV6-4 combines with J gene TRBJ2-5; 11 bases align to TRBD2. The CDR3 is made up of 15 amino acids. Looked up from germline, CDR1 is MRHNA and CDR2 is SNTAGT. CDR3 in amino acids: CASRAGLADQETQYF. DNA of the CDR3: TGTGCCAGCAGAGCGGGACTAGCGGACCAAGAGACTCAGTACTTC.

Sample share makes this clonotype medium-sized. The gene calls are TRBV11-3 and TRBJ2-1, with 10 bases lining up with TRBD1. The CDR3 is 15 amino acids. CDR1 is SGHNT and CDR2 is YENEEA in the germline V gene. V shed 3 bases, J shed 2 bases, and the junction held 1 base outside the gene matches. CDR3 DNA: TGTGCCAGCAGCTTGGACAGGGGGGCCTACAATGAGCAGTTCTTC. It yields the protein CASSLDRGAYNEQFF.

J is TRBJ1-2 and V is TRBV6-2 or TRBV6-3; D might be TRBD1 (5 bases). The CDR3 sequence is 18 residues long. The V gene lost 2 bases and the J gene lost 5 bases, with 24 bases spanning the gap. CDR1 and CDR2 (germline): MNHEY, SVGEGT. CDR3: CASSYHTPRDGSTYGYTF. The CDR3 DNA sequence: TGTGCCAGCAGTTACCACACTCCCCGGGACGGAAGTACATATGGCTACACCTTC.

The chain has TRBV29-1 and TRBJ2-7; D call uncertain. The CDR3 length is 16 residues. The V end was cut by 1 base, the J end by 7 bases, with 23 bases between. Looked up from germline, CDR1 is SQVTM and CDR2 is ANQGSEA. The CDR3: CSVEGAPDRMGTEQYF. Here the CDR3 DNA reads TGCAGCGTTGAAGGGGCTCCGGATAGGATGGGTACGGAGCAGTACTTC.

Points on this clonotype: The germline gene is not matched at one end of the junction; a read error may be the cause. The CDR3 DNA sequence: TGTGCCGGCAGCTGGGACAGGATGGAAGCTTTCTTT. This codes for CAGSWDRMEAFF. This chain uses TRBV14 with TRBJ1-1; 8 nucleotides align to TRBD1. This CDR3 has 12 residues. Germline V gene lookup returns CDR1 SGHDN and CDR2 FVKESK.

As to this clonotype: The missing conserved phenylalanine or tryptophan at the end of this CDR3 makes a read error likely. The chain carries TRBV11-3 and TRBJ2-1, with 7 bases lining up with TRBD1. Germline values: CDR1 SGHNT, CDR2 YENEEA. This CDR3 contains 15 residues. With V trimmed by 3 bases and J by 6 bases, 8 bases remained unmatched. CDR3 residues: CASSLDKGACNEQFL. As DNA, the CDR3 is TGTGCCAGCAGCTTGGACAAGGGGGCCTGCAATGAGCAGTTCTTA.

This clonotype appeared a few times. The final CDR3 position lacks the conserved phenylalanine or tryptophan, pointing to a likely read error. The CDR3 region is CSGQGVTEAFS. As DNA, the CDR3 is TGCAGCGGACAAGGGGTGACTGAAGCTTTCTCT. The chain combines TRBV29-1 with TRBJ1-1; a possible D gene is TRBD1 (5 bases). Germline values: CDR1 SQVTM, CDR2 ANQGSEA. V dropped 7 bases and J dropped 5 bases, with 11 bases sitting between them. CDR3 length equals 11 residues.

About this clonotype: The junction departs from germline at one end; a sequencing error may be responsible. The CDR3 sequence: CASSQRTGDGYTF. CDR3 sequence (DNA): TGCGCCAGCAGCCAAAGGACAGGGGATGGCTACACATTC. V usage is TRBV4-3 and J usage is TRBJ1-2; 9 nucleotides agree with TRBD1. This CDR3 comprises 13 residues. From germline, CDR1 is LGHNA and CDR2 YSLEER.

On this clonotype itself: It may be a read error: a sequence one base away is much more abundant. This chain uses TRBV20-1 with TRBJ1-5; D not certain. The CDR3 spans 14 residues. V gave up 5 bases and J gave up 6 bases, with 17 bases separating them. Germline values: CDR1 DFQATT, CDR2 SNEGSKA (reference sequence). This CDR3 is CSAGSVGWGQPQHF. CDR3 nucleotide sequence: TGCAGTGCTGGATCCGTGGGGTGGGGTCAGCCCCAGCATTTT.

With respect to this clonotype: One end of the junction is discordant with germline, which a read error may explain. The rearrangement links TRBV12-3 or TRBV12-4 to TRBJ1-5; D is unresolved. The CDR3 is 16 residues long. The CDR3 spells CVSILPGSGSNQPQHF. CDR3 coding DNA: TGTGTCAGCATTCTGCCGGGGAGCGGGAGTAATCAGCCCCAGCATTTT.

Notes on this clonotype: Germline is not matched at one junction end, which may reflect a read error. V and J are TRBV12-3 or TRBV12-4 and TRBJ1-1; 9 bases line up with TRBD1. The CDR3 sequence is 14 residues long. In DNA form, the CDR3 reads TGTGCTAGCAGGGCAACAGGGGGCCACACTGAAGCTTTATTT. Protein sequence: CASRATGGHTEALF.